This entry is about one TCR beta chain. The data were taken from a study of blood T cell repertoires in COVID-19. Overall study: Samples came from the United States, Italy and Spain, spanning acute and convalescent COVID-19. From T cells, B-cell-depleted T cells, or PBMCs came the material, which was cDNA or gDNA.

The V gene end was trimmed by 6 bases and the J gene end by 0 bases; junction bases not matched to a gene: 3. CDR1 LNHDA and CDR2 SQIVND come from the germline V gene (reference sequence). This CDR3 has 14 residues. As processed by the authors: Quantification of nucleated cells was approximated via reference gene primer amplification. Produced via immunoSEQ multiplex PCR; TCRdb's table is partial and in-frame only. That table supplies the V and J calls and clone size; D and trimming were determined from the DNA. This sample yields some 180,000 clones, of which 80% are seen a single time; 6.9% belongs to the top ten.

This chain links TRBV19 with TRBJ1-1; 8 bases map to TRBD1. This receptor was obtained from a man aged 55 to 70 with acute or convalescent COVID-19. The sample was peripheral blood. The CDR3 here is CASRQGALNTEAFF. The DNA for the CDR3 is TGTGCCAGTAGGCAGGGGGCCTTGAACACTGAAGCTTTCTTT.